The rows below give T cell receptor beta chains drawn from one sample of a study of blood T cell repertoires in COVID-19. Only in-frame clones appear in the TCRdb table, and some are missing; sequencing was by immunoSEQ multiplex PCR. Counted here are 65,000 to 90,000 clones, about nine tenths occurring once; the ten biggest clones make up 4.5% to 5.5%. The specimen sequenced was peripheral blood. These receptors were obtained from a human donor in a cohort sampled during active COVID-19. The CDR3 runs from the conserved cysteine through the conserved F or W. Each record gives: D gene, J gene, clone size, V gene, CDR3 DNA, CDR3 protein. D genes are given only for firm matches. Size values are once, few and many counts, or a class for expanded clones, and some rows have none.

d_call: TRBD1; j_call: TRBJ1-3; clone_size: .; v_call: TRBV18; cdr3_nt: TGTGCCAGCTCAACGGCCTCGACAGGGACTGGAAACACCATATATTTT; cdr3_aa: CASSTASTGTGNTIYF
d_call: .; j_call: TRBJ2-6; clone_size: .; v_call: TRBV19; cdr3_nt: TGTGCCACCGAACAGGGCGCACTCTCTGGGGCCAACGTCCTGACTTTC; cdr3_aa: CATEQGALSGANVLTF
d_call: .; j_call: TRBJ2-3; clone_size: once; v_call: TRBV7-3; cdr3_nt: TGTGCCAGCAGTCAAACCAGGAATCCAGATACGCAGTATTTT; cdr3_aa: CASSQTRNPDTQYF
d_call: TRBD2; j_call: TRBJ2-7; clone_size: .; v_call: TRBV14; cdr3_nt: TGTGCCAGCAGCCTTCTCAGCGGGAGGGCCATCAACGAGCAGTACTTC; cdr3_aa: CASSLLSGRAINEQYF
d_call: TRBD2; j_call: TRBJ2-5; clone_size: .; v_call: TRBV24-1; cdr3_nt: TGTGCCACCAGTGAGACTAGCGGGAGCCAAGAGACCCAGTACTTC; cdr3_aa: CATSETSGSQETQYF
d_call: .; j_call: TRBJ2-7; clone_size: .; v_call: TRBV10-3; cdr3_nt: TGTGCCACAACAACAGATAGCTCCTACGAGCAGTACTTC; cdr3_aa: CATTTDSSYEQYF
d_call: .; j_call: TRBJ1-4; clone_size: .; v_call: TRBV5-5; cdr3_nt: TGTGCCAGCAGCTTCCGAGGCACTAATGAAAAACTGTTTTTT; cdr3_aa: CASSFRGTNEKLFF
d_call: TRBD2; j_call: TRBJ2-2; clone_size: .; v_call: TRBV29-1; cdr3_nt: TGCAGCGTTGACCGTTTGGGGACTAGCGGGACCGGGGAGCTGTTTTTT; cdr3_aa: CSVDRLGTSGTGELFF
d_call: TRBD1; j_call: TRBJ1-1; clone_size: few; v_call: TRBV9; cdr3_nt: TGTGCCAGCAGCGTAGGGGGACAGTCTGAAGCTTTCTTT; cdr3_aa: CASSVGGQSEAFF
d_call: TRBD1; j_call: TRBJ1-1; clone_size: .; v_call: TRBV7-9; cdr3_nt: TGTGCCAGCAGCTCGACCGACAGGGCCACTGAAGCTTTCTTT; cdr3_aa: CASSSTDRATEAFF
d_call: TRBD1; j_call: TRBJ1-1; clone_size: .; v_call: TRBV28; cdr3_nt: TGTGCCAGCAGTTTAGACCTGGGACAGGGGGCAACTGAAGCTTTCTTT; cdr3_aa: CASSLDLGQGATEAFF
d_call: .; j_call: TRBJ2-3; clone_size: once; v_call: TRBV19; cdr3_nt: TGTGCCAGTAGTACCCGGGGGTCCCACACAGATACGCAGTATTTT; cdr3_aa: CASSTRGSHTDTQYF
d_call: .; j_call: TRBJ2-7; clone_size: .; v_call: TRBV10-2; cdr3_nt: TGCGCCAGCAGGACGCTCGTCGGGAGTAATCCCGAGCAGTACTTC; cdr3_aa: CASRTLVGSNPEQYF
d_call: TRBD1; j_call: TRBJ1-1; clone_size: .; v_call: TRBV2; cdr3_nt: TGTGCCAGCGGGCAGGGGGTTGGGAACACTGAAGCTTTCTTT; cdr3_aa: CASGQGVGNTEAFF
d_call: TRBD1; j_call: TRBJ1-6; clone_size: once; v_call: TRBV18; cdr3_nt: TGTGCCAGCTCAGCTAACCGGGACAGGGATTCACCCCTCCACTTT; cdr3_aa: CASSANRDRDSPLHF
d_call: TRBD1; j_call: TRBJ1-6; clone_size: .; v_call: TRBV18; cdr3_nt: TGTGCCAGCTCGGACGCGACAGGGAGCTCCTATAATTCACCCCTCCACTTT; cdr3_aa: CASSDATGSSYNSPLHF
d_call: .; j_call: TRBJ1-2; clone_size: .; v_call: TRBV30; cdr3_nt: TGTGCCTGGAGCGTCGGCCTAGGGGCCGCCTATGGCTACACCTTC; cdr3_aa: CAWSVGLGAAYGYTF
d_call: TRBD2; j_call: TRBJ2-3; clone_size: .; v_call: TRBV3-1/TRBV3-2; cdr3_nt: TGTGCCAGCAGCCAAGCGGGGGGGTATGGAGATACGCAGTATTTT; cdr3_aa: CASSQAGGYGDTQYF
d_call: .; j_call: TRBJ1-5; clone_size: .; v_call: TRBV28; cdr3_nt: TGTGCCAGCAGTCTAGGAGAGGGGGTGGATCAGCCCCAGCATTTT; cdr3_aa: CASSLGEGVDQPQHF
d_call: .; j_call: TRBJ2-3; clone_size: .; v_call: TRBV7-6; cdr3_nt: TGTGCCAGCAGCTTAGCGGAGCGAGATACGCAGTATTTT; cdr3_aa: CASSLAERDTQYF
d_call: .; j_call: TRBJ1-6; clone_size: .; v_call: TRBV9; cdr3_nt: TGTGCCAGCAGCGTAGCATTGACTAGGGAATCACCCCTCCACTTT; cdr3_aa: CASSVALTRESPLHF
d_call: TRBD1; j_call: TRBJ2-7; clone_size: .; v_call: TRBV28; cdr3_nt: TGTGCCAGCACCCACAAAGGACAGGGGAACCACGAGCAGTACTTC; cdr3_aa: CASTHKGQGNHEQYF
d_call: .; j_call: TRBJ2-7; clone_size: .; v_call: TRBV4-1; cdr3_nt: TGCGCCAGCAGCCAAACGCCGGGACAAACCTACGAGCAGTACTTC; cdr3_aa: CASSQTPGQTYEQYF
d_call: TRBD1; j_call: TRBJ1-2; clone_size: .; v_call: TRBV9; cdr3_nt: TGTGCCAGCAGCGCGCCCAGGGGGCAAAACTATGGCTACACCTTC; cdr3_aa: CASSAPRGQNYGYTF
d_call: .; j_call: TRBJ2-2; clone_size: few; v_call: TRBV10-3; cdr3_nt: TGTGCCATCAGGGGGACACATGACACCGGGGAGCTGTTTTTT; cdr3_aa: CAIRGTHDTGELFF
d_call: .; j_call: TRBJ2-2; clone_size: .; v_call: TRBV6-5; cdr3_nt: TGTGCCAGCAGTTTATCGGGGGCCGGGGAGCTGTTTTTT; cdr3_aa: CASSLSGAGELFF
d_call: TRBD2; j_call: TRBJ2-7; clone_size: .; v_call: TRBV7-9; cdr3_nt: TGTGCCAGCAGCCGTGACAGCGGGGCCTACGAGCAGTACTTC; cdr3_aa: CASSRDSGAYEQYF
d_call: .; j_call: TRBJ1-4; clone_size: .; v_call: TRBV7-2; cdr3_nt: TGTGCCAGCCGGACCGGGATGGGTGAAAAACTGTTTTTT; cdr3_aa: CASRTGMGEKLFF
d_call: TRBD2; j_call: TRBJ2-1; clone_size: .; v_call: TRBV24-1; cdr3_nt: TGTGCCACCAGTGCCCAGGGACTAGCGGGAGGTTGGGAGCAGTTCTTC; cdr3_aa: CATSAQGLAGGWEQFF
d_call: TRBD2; j_call: TRBJ2-1; clone_size: .; v_call: TRBV19; cdr3_nt: TGTGCCAGTAGTATTTCTAGCGGGGGCTACAATGAGCAGTTCTTC; cdr3_aa: CASSISSGGYNEQFF
d_call: TRBD2; j_call: TRBJ2-3; clone_size: .; v_call: TRBV5-3; cdr3_nt: TGTGCCAGAAGCTTGGAGGCCCGGCTAGCGGGGGGATGGACAGATACGCAGTATTTT; cdr3_aa: CARSLEARLAGGWTDTQYF
d_call: TRBD1; j_call: TRBJ1-2; clone_size: once; v_call: TRBV2; cdr3_nt: TGTGCCAGCATAGAGGGGACAGCCAACTATGGCTACACCTTC; cdr3_aa: CASIEGTANYGYTF
d_call: TRBD2; j_call: TRBJ2-7; clone_size: .; v_call: TRBV6-6; cdr3_nt: TGTGCCAGCAGTTATGTGAGCGGGGGGGCCTACGAGCAGTACTTC; cdr3_aa: CASSYVSGGAYEQYF
d_call: TRBD1; j_call: TRBJ1-3; clone_size: .; v_call: TRBV28; cdr3_nt: TGTGCCAGCAGTTTAGGTGACAGGGTTGCTGGAAACACCATATATTTT; cdr3_aa: CASSLGDRVAGNTIYF
d_call: TRBD2; j_call: TRBJ2-3; clone_size: once; v_call: TRBV3-1/TRBV3-2; cdr3_nt: TGTGCCTCCGGCGTGGCTAGCGGTTACACAGATACGCAGTATTTT; cdr3_aa: CASGVASGYTDTQYF
d_call: .; j_call: TRBJ2-7; clone_size: .; v_call: TRBV10-3; cdr3_nt: TGTGCCATCAGTGAGTCGACTCGTGGGTACGAGCAGTACTTC; cdr3_aa: CAISESTRGYEQYF
d_call: .; j_call: TRBJ2-3; clone_size: .; v_call: TRBV4-1; cdr3_nt: TGCGCCAGCAGCCAAGAAGCTTTCGAAACTAGCACAGATACGCAGTATTTT; cdr3_aa: CASSQEAFETSTDTQYF
d_call: .; j_call: TRBJ2-5; clone_size: .; v_call: TRBV2; cdr3_nt: TGTGCCAGCAGTGAGACATCTATCCAAGAGACCCAGTACTTC; cdr3_aa: CASSETSIQETQYF
d_call: TRBD1; j_call: TRBJ1-5; clone_size: .; v_call: TRBV30; cdr3_nt: TGTGCCTGGAGTCCGGACAGGGAACAGCCCCAGCATTTT; cdr3_aa: CAWSPDREQPQHF
d_call: TRBD2; j_call: TRBJ2-7; clone_size: .; v_call: TRBV6-2/TRBV6-3; cdr3_nt: TGTGCCAGCAGTTACGCGGGGGAGTACGAGCAGTACTTC; cdr3_aa: CASSYAGEYEQYF
d_call: TRBD2; j_call: TRBJ2-1; clone_size: once; v_call: TRBV7-2; cdr3_nt: TGTGCCGAGAAACTAGCGGTGTATAATGAGCAGTTCTTC; cdr3_aa: CAEKLAVYNEQFF
d_call: .; j_call: TRBJ2-7; clone_size: .; v_call: TRBV21-1; cdr3_nt: TGTGCCAGCAGCAGGGGGGTCAAAGTGACCTACGAGCAGTACTTC; cdr3_aa: CASSRGVKVTYEQYF
d_call: TRBD2; j_call: TRBJ2-1; clone_size: .; v_call: TRBV30; cdr3_nt: TGTGCCTGGAGTGGTGGCGGGAGGCATGAGCAGTTCTTC; cdr3_aa: CAWSGGGRHEQFF
d_call: .; j_call: TRBJ2-7; clone_size: .; v_call: TRBV2; cdr3_nt: TGTGCCAGCGGTTTAGCGACCTACGAGCAGTACTTC; cdr3_aa: CASGLATYEQYF
d_call: TRBD1; j_call: TRBJ1-2; clone_size: .; v_call: TRBV19; cdr3_nt: TGTGCCAGCACAGGGGGCGCCGGCTATGGCTACACCTTC; cdr3_aa: CASTGGAGYGYTF
d_call: TRBD2; j_call: TRBJ2-3; clone_size: .; v_call: TRBV7-2; cdr3_nt: TGTGCCAGCAGCCCGACTAGCGGGAGTGCAGATACGCAGTATTTT; cdr3_aa: CASSPTSGSADTQYF
d_call: .; j_call: TRBJ2-2; clone_size: .; v_call: TRBV5-1; cdr3_nt: TGCGCCAGCAGCTTGGCTCTCGCGGGGGCGGGGGAGCTGTTTTTT; cdr3_aa: CASSLALAGAGELFF
d_call: TRBD1; j_call: TRBJ2-2; clone_size: .; v_call: TRBV5-4; cdr3_nt: TGTGCCAGCAAGTTGTCAGGGACAGGGGGCACCGGGGAGCTGTTTTTT; cdr3_aa: CASKLSGTGGTGELFF
d_call: TRBD1; j_call: TRBJ1-1; clone_size: .; v_call: TRBV5-1; cdr3_nt: TGCGCCAGCAGCTTGGGGACAGGGTCGAACACTGAAGCTTTCTTT; cdr3_aa: CASSLGTGSNTEAFF
d_call: TRBD2; j_call: TRBJ2-3; clone_size: .; v_call: TRBV4-1; cdr3_nt: TGCGCCAGCAGCCAAGAGCGGGAGGGCACAGATACGCAGTATTTT; cdr3_aa: CASSQEREGTDTQYF
d_call: .; j_call: TRBJ2-2; clone_size: .; v_call: TRBV2; cdr3_nt: TGTGCCAGCAGTGGTATCCGGGAAGGTACCGGGGAGCTGTTTTTT; cdr3_aa: CASSGIREGTGELFF
d_call: .; j_call: TRBJ2-1; clone_size: .; v_call: TRBV3-1/TRBV3-2; cdr3_nt: TGTGCCAGCAGCCAAGTCCAAGAGCAGTTCTTC; cdr3_aa: CASSQVQEQFF
d_call: .; j_call: TRBJ2-1; clone_size: .; v_call: TRBV19; cdr3_nt: TGTGCCAGTTCTCAAGGAGACTCCTACAATGAGCAGTTCTTC; cdr3_aa: CASSQGDSYNEQFF
d_call: .; j_call: TRBJ1-2; clone_size: .; v_call: TRBV9; cdr3_nt: TGTGCCAGCAGCGTAGATCATCACAGAGGGTATGGCTACACCTTC; cdr3_aa: CASSVDHHRGYGYTF
d_call: .; j_call: TRBJ1-1; clone_size: .; v_call: TRBV11-2; cdr3_nt: TGTGCCAGCAGCTTTAGGGAGAGGGGGTCCACTGAAGCTTTCTTT; cdr3_aa: CASSFRERGSTEAFF
d_call: TRBD1; j_call: TRBJ1-3; clone_size: .; v_call: TRBV5-1; cdr3_nt: TGCGCCAGCAGCATAATGGGACAGTTCAGCTCTGGAAACACCATATATTTT; cdr3_aa: CASSIMGQFSSGNTIYF